The T cell receptor beta chain described here comes from a study of T cells in Graves' hyperthyroidism and ophthalmopathy (dated by TCRdb to between 2018 and 2021). For context, the study as a whole: Peripheral blood samples were taken at the time of initial diagnosis, prior to any treatment. In over five Graves' hyperthyroidism patients, the study also compared T-cell repertoires from thyroid tissue with T-cell repertoires from blood. The roughly 90 discovery patients were divided at random into training and test sets in a 7:3 ratio. Whether ophthalmopathy could be predicted prospectively was tested in an independent validation cohort made up of under 20 hyperthyroidism patients plus 17 patients who later progressed to ophthalmopathy. Once sampling was done, hyperthyroidism patients were given methimazole at a starting dose of 30 mg daily, whereas ophthalmopathy patients were given high-dose intravenous methylprednisolone. To identify distinguishing TCR V-J signatures, a discovery cohort of 100 or so patients was used, comprising some 45 with Graves' ophthalmopathy and about 59 with stable Graves' hyperthyroidism. TCR Vbeta CDR3 sequencing of 130 to 150 peripheral blood samples (43 ophthalmopathy, some 75 hyperthyroidism and approximately 17 progressor patients) is reported in the paper. Study-level results and caveats: No statistical method was used to set the sample size in advance, and investigators knew the group allocation. In cross-validation, a model built on a 13 V-J signature told ophthalmopathy apart from stable hyperthyroidism with less than 90% sensitivity and approximately 84% specificity, and in testing the same model reached 80%/75%. In validation, progression to ophthalmopathy was predicted by the model with about 70% sensitivity and under 85% specificity, a median of about 6 months before onset. Most expanded thyroid clonotypes (frequency above 0.001) were also found in blood, which suggests that blood repertoires may mirror thyroid immune responses.

From the germline V gene, CDR1 is MNHEY and CDR2 is SVGAGI. Here V drops 8 bases and J drops 4 bases, and the junction holds 4 bases not matched to any gene. CDR3 length: 13 amino acids, cysteine to phenylalanine. Left in the record is the CDR3 DNA by itself, 39 bases read in frame from the first base. Ophthalmopathy patients had moderately to severely active disease, with a Clinical Activity Score of 3 or more, a NOSPECS grade of 4 or more, and a disease duration of less than 3 months. Patients with uncontrolled infections, other autoimmune diseases, pregnancy or lactation were excluded. Diagnoses were based on clinical symptoms, serum thyroxine and TRAb, thyroid ultrasound and orbital computed tomography. PBMCs were isolated from about 10 ml of fresh peripheral blood by Ficoll-Paque density gradient centrifugation. Total RNA was extracted with Trizol reagent, and quality was checked on an Agilent 2100 Bioanalyzer.

The TCR beta CDR3 regions were amplified from the RNA transcripts. A first-round RT-PCR of the TCR CDR3 used the HTBI primer set with the Qiagen OneStep RT-PCR kit. Libraries were constructed in a second round of multiplex PCR, after which size selection and purification were carried out. The libraries were sequenced on an Illumina HiSeq2000 using paired-end 100 bp reads. From the authors' description of their analysis: Raw data were processed with SOAPnuke, discarding reads with adapters, uncalled bases, mean Phred below 15, or no exact constant-primer or identifier match. High-quality paired reads were merged using COPE v1.2.5, and each unique nucleotide sequence was defined as a clonotype. Clonotypes were aligned to IMGT TRBV, TRBD and TRBJ reference segments using MiTCR v1.1. The analysis was restricted to V-J combinations with a frequency above 0.0001, which together covered about 99% of the repertoires. The TCS score was defined as F50 (clonal expansion) divided by E x V (chaos), with BLOSUM62-based TCRdist calculated between CDR3 peptides within each V-J. Welch's t-statistics and random forest reduced some 510 V-J features to 10 to 15, which were used in a naive Bayes classifier (R e1071). The similarity between thyroid and blood repertoires was quantified using the Morisita-Horn index. TCRdb trimmed the raw reads at Q25, called clones with MiXCR and kept productive beta chains. Rows with a matching CDR3 protein are joined into one entry that keeps the most common DNA and genes. The V and J calls reflect TCRdb's pipeline rather than the authors' work. Across this sample there are 600,000 to 700,000 distinct CDR3 sequences, with around 15% seen only once. The top ten clonotypes cover 3.5% to 4.5% of the sample.

The table lists this clonotype with many counts. What antigen it recognizes has not been identified. Per-base qualities were not stored, and no clone one base away is much larger. The V and J genes are TRBV6-5 and TRBJ2-5, with 10 central nucleotides matching TRBD1. This TCR was sampled from a woman in her 40s with Graves' ophthalmopathy. The sample consisted of blood. The CDR3 region: CASDRGPLETQYF. The DNA sequence reads TGTGCCAGCGACAGGGGGCCGTTAGAGACCCAGTACTTC.